The 14 T cell receptor beta chains listed next were all sequenced from one sample in a study of blood T cell repertoires in COVID-19. Assay: immunoSEQ multiplex PCR; the TCRdb copy retains only in-frame clones and omits some. The profile shows more than 95,000 clones, around four fifths of them singletons. The sequenced sample was peripheral blood. The receptors come from a man aged 55 to 70 with acute or convalescent COVID-19.

This clone was seen once. This chain connects TRBV7-2 to TRBJ2-7; 9 bases align to TRBD2. The CDR3 is 15 amino acids. J gave up 2 bases and V 1 base, and 3 bases lay outside the gene matches. The germline V gene encodes CDR1 SGHTA and CDR2 FQGNSA. CDR3 in DNA: TGTGCCAGCAGCTTAGAGGGCGGGAGGGCCTACGAGCAGTACTTC. Translation: CASSLEGGRAYEQYF.

The gene calls are TRBV28 and TRBJ2-6, with D possibly TRBD2 on 6 matching bases. Germline V gene lookup returns CDR1 MDHEN and CDR2 SYDVKM. The V end was cut by 3 bases, the J end by 2 bases, with 8 bases between. The CDR3 length is 15 residues. The CDR3 sequence: CASSLGGAGANVLTF. The CDR3 DNA reads as TGTGCCAGCAGTTTGGGAGGCGCTGGGGCCAACGTCCTGACTTTC.

The V call is TRBV5-8, the J call TRBJ2-7; 11 bases fit TRBD2. The CDR3 runs to 17 residues. V was clipped by 1 base and J by 0 bases; unmatched bases: 6. CDR1 and CDR2 from the germline V gene are SGHTS and YDEGEE. The CDR3 sequence is CASSLTSGSWGSYEQYF. The CDR3 nucleotides read TGTGCCAGCAGCTTGACTAGCGGGAGTTGGGGCTCCTACGAGCAGTACTTC.

V is TRBV14 and J is TRBJ2-7, with 7 bases aligning to TRBD2. V trimming: 4 bases; J trimming: 2 bases; junction bases outside the gene matches: 8. CDR1 is SGHDN and CDR2 is FVKESK in the germline V gene. The CDR3 sequence is 15 residues long. CDR3 loop: CASSPKMGGTYEQYF. The CDR3 nucleotides read TGTGCCAGCAGCCCTAAGATGGGGGGGACCTACGAGCAGTACTTC.

CDR3 DNA: TGCGCCAGCAGCCCAGCACAGGGGCCAGAAGAAAAACTGTTTTTT. This gives the protein CASSPAQGPEEKLFF. The genes are TRBV5-1 and TRBJ1-4; 7 bases align to TRBD1. The CDR3 totals 15 residues. Germline assignment: CDR1 SGHRS and CDR2 YFSETQ. V shed 4 bases, J shed 8 bases, and the junction held 11 bases outside the gene matches.

The chain carries TRBV19 and TRBJ2-7, with a weak D call TRBD1 (5 bases). In germline, CDR1 is LNHDA, CDR2 SQIVND (reference sequence). Trimming removed 0 bases at V and 7 bases at J, with 13 bases between. CDR3 size: 14 residues. DNA of the CDR3: TGTGCCAGTAGTATAGATCTATTTAGGACAGAGCAGTACTTC. Amino acids: CASSIDLFRTEQYF.

V usage is TRBV12-5 and J usage is TRBJ2-2; 8 bases map to TRBD2. After removal of 7 bases from V and 5 bases from J, the junction contained 12 bases not matched to a gene. CDR1 and CDR2 (germline): LGHNT, FRNRAP. This CDR3 is 16 amino acids long. CDR3 loop: CASAPGRGAGTGELFF. CDR3 DNA sequence: TGTGCTAGTGCCCCCGGGCGGGGGGCAGGTACCGGGGAGCTGTTTTTT.

The J gene is TRBJ1-2, the V gene TRBV5-1, with D possibly being TRBD1 (6 bases). Germline V gives CDR1 SGHRS, CDR2 YFSETQ. The CDR3 has 14 residues. V dropped 0 bases and J dropped 1 base, with 7 bases sitting between them. CDR3 loop: CASSLGQDNYGYTF. The DNA for the CDR3 is TGCGCCAGCAGCTTGGGACAGGATAACTATGGCTACACCTTC.

V gene TRBV27 combines with J gene TRBJ2-1; D is possibly TRBD2 (5 bases). Germline CDR1 MNHEY, CDR2 SMNVEV (reference sequence). Trimming removed 5 bases at V and 7 bases at J, with 6 bases between. The CDR3 length is 11 residues. The CDR3 bases are TGTGCCAGCAGTCGAGGGAATGAGCAGTTCTTC. As protein: CASSRGNEQFF.

The chain links TRBV7-2 to TRBJ2-1; D possibly corresponds to TRBD1 (5 bases). The V gene lost 1 base and the J gene lost 13 bases, with 11 bases spanning the gap. There are 12 residues in the CDR3. Germline CDR1 is SGHTA and CDR2 is FQGNSA. The CDR3 DNA reads TGTGCCAGCAGCTTAGACAGGAGCTCCCAGTTCTTC. Translating it yields CASSLDRSSQFF. Complete variable domain (other parts from reference TRBV7-2 and TRBJ2-1): GAGVSQSPSNKVTEKGKDVELRCDPISGHTALYWYRQSLGQGLEFLIYFQGNSAPDKSGLPSDRFSAERTGGSVSTLTIQRTQQEDSAVYLCASSLDRSSQFFGPGTRLTVL.

V is TRBV6-5 and J is TRBJ1-4; perhaps TRBD1 as D (6 bases). The germline V gene encodes CDR1 MNHEY and CDR2 SVGAGI. The CDR3 runs 15 residues. V was cut by 6 bases and J by 7 bases, with 18 bases left in between. CDR3 amino acids: CASRGPNVGGEKLFF. The DNA of the CDR3 is TGTGCCAGCAGAGGGCCGAACGTAGGGGGTGAAAAACTGTTTTTT.

The rearrangement links TRBV5-1 to TRBJ2-7, with 7 bases aligning to TRBD1. CDR3 length: 15 amino acids. The J segment lost 1 base and the V segment lost 5 bases, leaving 9 bases of the junction unmatched. CDR1 is SGHRS, CDR2 YFSETQ, per germline. The CDR3: CASSDRVGLSYEQYF. CDR3 DNA: TGCGCCAGCAGTGACAGGGTAGGGCTTTCCTACGAGCAGTACTTC.

The chain is built from TRBV7-2 and TRBJ1-2; tentatively, D is TRBD1 (5 bases). The length of the CDR3 is 13 residues. The V end lost 1 base, the J end lost 4 bases, and 7 bases lay between the germline ends. Germline V lookup: CDR1 SGHTA, CDR2 FQGNSA. The CDR3 spells CASSLGQSYGYTF. CDR3 in DNA: TGTGCCAGCAGCTTAGGACAGTCCTATGGCTACACCTTC. The full variable domain, in which reference TRBV7-2 and TRBJ1-2 provide the parts outside the CDR3, is GAGVSQSPSNKVTEKGKDVELRCDPISGHTALYWYRQSLGQGLEFLIYFQGNSAPDKSGLPSDRFSAERTGGSVSTLTIQRTQQEDSAVYLCASSLGQSYGYTFGSGTRLTVV.

This clone has just a few counts. This chain connects TRBV9 to TRBJ1-2; the match to TRBD1 covers 7 bases. The CDR3 covers 17 residues. Losses at the gene ends were 3 bases for V and 0 bases for J; bases not matched to a gene: 11. CDR1 SGDLS and CDR2 YYNGEE come from the germline V gene. CDR3 nucleotides: TGTGCCAGCAGCGAGCCCTCCGGGACAGATCCTAACTATGGCTACACCTTC. This sequence encodes CASSEPSGTDPNYGYTF.